This T cell receptor beta chain was captured in a study of blood T cell repertoires in COVID-19. Per germline, CDR1 SGHDN and CDR2 FVKESK. The CDR3 sequence is 14 residues long. Trimming cost V 4 bases and J 3 bases, with 12 bases left between them. Libraries were prepared by immunoSEQ multiplex PCR; TCRdb keeps only in-frame clonotypes and omits some of them. The sample has about 140,000 clones, 75% to 85% seen once; the top ten hold around 9.6%. Specimen: peripheral blood. The chain links TRBV14 to TRBJ1-1; perhaps TRBD1 as D (5 bases). This receptor was obtained from a man between 60 and 75 years old with active or convalescent COVID-19. In DNA form, the CDR3 reads TGTGCCAGCAGCCCTTATAGACAGTACACTGAAGCTTTCTTT. Translated: CASSPYRQYTEAFF.